This paragraph reports one T cell receptor beta chain. Only a few counts were recorded for this clone. Its antigen specificity is not known. The record has no base qualities; no much larger clone is one base away. This record comes from a study of cytomegalovirus exposure and HLA in healthy donors (dated 2017 in TCRdb). Looking at the study overall: An earlier analysis of approximately 640 of the donors reported 250 to 350 Gb of sequence data and 120 million or so unique TCR beta sequences from 190 million or so T cells. A later genetic analysis took genome-wide SNP genotypes for about 55% of the 666 donors and used that subset as a discovery cohort. An early release covering roughly 640 HLA-typed donors comprised about 300 gigabases of sequencing data and 65 million to 100 million unique TCR sequences. The study profiled the T cell repertoires of 666 subjects by immunosequencing and related them to cytomegalovirus serostatus. On average, around 240,000 unique TCR beta nucleotide sequences were sequenced per donor among 398 genotyped donors of the cohort, with approximately 18% of those sequences being non-productive. The aim of the study was to test whether cataloging public T cell receptors could identify signatures of past pathogen exposure. Among the roughly 410 genotyped donors, around 81% belonged to the genetic ancestry cluster associated with self-reported Caucasian donors. Roughly 5 DR-DQ haplotypes were handled as single units for association and clustering because linkage in the cohort was strong. To predict cytomegalovirus infection status, the study brought together high-throughput TCR immunosequencing, statistical association of individual TCRs with disease status, and machine learning. The number of typed donors differed by locus: about 629-630 for A, B, C, DRB1 and DQB1; approximately 540 for DQA1; around 610 for DPA1; and around 450 for DPB1. Donor age, sex, ethnicity and CMV serostatus were collected together with the repertoire data. Every repertoire in the discovery cohort had been generated on one and the same sequencing platform. An earlier analysis of 587 of the donors used high-throughput TCR beta sequencing to judge whether each TCR beta V gene segment behaved as functional or pseudogenic. To study patterns of TCR occurrence, a later analysis re-analyzed previously published TCR beta repertoires from 700 or so donors and added high-resolution HLA genotyping. Along with the roughly 670-subject first cohort, a separate validation cohort of roughly 110 different subjects was used. Rather than using new phenotypic data, the later analysis identified candidate immune exposures from TCR beta sequences and from how often those sequences occurred across donors. HLA typing included class I and class II loci at four-digit resolution. General study outcomes and caveats: The 87-base-pair reads could not distinguish some IMGT-functional V segments, including TRBV6-2 and TRBV6-3, so those segments were excluded. A later analysis found that most CMV-associated TCR beta chains appeared HLA-restricted, with HLA associations seemingly driven largely by CMV exposure. Most TCR sequences were observed very rarely across donors, whereas some public TCRs were present in many individuals. In a later analysis, some 17,000 TCR beta sequences were associated with specific HLA alleles at a false discovery rate of 0.05. In a later analysis, TCR association rates were found to vary across HLA loci, with the most associated TCRs seen for DRB1 alleles and the fewest for HLA-C alleles. In an earlier analysis of about 600 of the donors, most TCR beta V segments appeared in productive rearrangements about 87% or about 30% of the time, broadly matching IMGT annotations. A cluster of highly shared sequence variants was judged likely to be a technical artifact of the sequencing pipeline. A few of the identified cytomegalovirus-associated TCR beta chains were confirmed in vitro to be specific for cytomegalovirus antigens. Because some donors lacked HLA typing at each locus, the association tests relied only on the typed subset. Only TCR beta chains were sequenced in this cohort, and the absence of alpha or paired-chain data limited detectable features. A total of 150 to 200 TCR beta chains were listed by the study as associated with cytomegalovirus. The authors suggested that the approach could potentially be extended to other disease states and immunological phenotypes. Because counts were too low, approximately 15 rarely observed V segments, including chromosome 9 orphons, were excluded from the earlier analysis of 587 of the donors. Linkage disequilibrium might explain the correlated functional status among segregating V segments, but an unknown experimental factor could not be excluded. When HLA alleles, especially DR and DQ, strongly co-occurred, TCR associations were difficult to assign to individual alleles. Cytomegalovirus status was reported to be diagnosed by the classifier with high specificity and sensitivity in both the original and validation cohorts. An association between a missense DCLRE1C variant and V-gene and J-gene trimming of TCR beta chains was found in a later genetic analysis and replicated in an independent cohort. A later genetic analysis reported fewer N-insertions in productive TCRs among donors in an Asian-associated ancestry cluster than the approximately 700-donor mean. In a later analysis, HLA-associated TCR beta chains were found to be more clonally expanded and to have lower generation probabilities than equally common non-associated chains. A further reported finding was that TCR beta sequences accurately predicted the HLA-A and HLA-B alleles for most subjects in the first cohort. According to a later analysis, parvovirus B19, influenza, CMV and Epstein-Barr virus appeared linked to several top co-occurrence clusters. Immune exposure information for the cohort was limited to CMV serostatus. Sequencing depth was assumed to be roughly uniform across donors in the presence/absence analyses, though that assumption may not hold.

Receptor libraries were prepared by the immunoSEQ multiplex PCR assay. For the multiplex PCR, a mixture combining 60 forward primers for TCR Vbeta segments and 13 reverse primers for TCR Jbeta segments was used. The CDR3 region of rearranged TCR beta genes was amplified from genomic DNA by a multiplex PCR assay. Amplified TCR beta libraries were sequenced as 87-base-pair reads on the Illumina HiSeq System. In the source study's methods: A later analysis counted about 80 million unique TCR beta chains across the approximately 700 repertoires, and some 11 million of these chains were shared by at least two donors. To remove PCR and sequencing errors, raw reads were error-corrected and collapsed into unique sequences using a nearest-neighbor algorithm that merged closely related sequences. CDR3 sequences were aligned to IMGT reference sequences to assign V, D and J gene segments. For a sequence to be retained, at least a six-nucleotide match to both a V gene segment and a J gene segment was required. Rearrangements were classified as productive when the CDR3 lacked stop codons and remained in frame with V and J, and all other rearrangements were classified as non-productive. Following IMGT convention, CDR3 was defined as the stretch from the second conserved V-encoded cysteine up to the conserved J-encoded phenylalanine. In an earlier analysis of just under 600 of the donors, sequences lacking an unambiguous match to a single V gene segment were excluded. An earlier analysis of about 600 of the donors called V segments functional above 56.7% productive rearrangements and segregating when the between-donor standard deviation exceeded 5%. A statistical classification framework was built to diagnose cytomegalovirus status from the catalog of TCR beta chain sequences. In a later analysis, V and J genes were assigned by comparing TCR nucleotide sequences against IMGT/GENE-DB human TR gene sequences. A later analysis assigned CDR3 sequences and most-parsimonious VDJ recombination scenarios with the TCRdist pipeline. A later analysis defined each TCR beta chain by its CDR3 amino acid sequence plus V-gene family, and excluded reads lacking a unique V-gene family. In a later analysis, several hundred highly shared, low-generation-probability nucleotide sequences were removed to address suspected cross-contamination and a sequencing artifact. For each public chain, a later analysis derived a clonal expansion index from normalized ranks of inferred template counts within each repertoire. A later analysis computed generation probabilities with a VDJ recombination model fitted to out-of-frame rearrangements, and checked the results against IGoR. In a later analysis, hypergeometric tests were used to score TCR-TCR, TCR-HLA and TCR-CMV co-occurrence, with a repertoire-size bias correction applied to TCR pairs. False discovery rates were estimated in a later analysis by permuting HLA or CMV assignments 20 times. A later analysis grouped co-occurring TCRs with DBSCAN, adding TCRdist sequence similarity when clustering within HLA-allele-positive subsets. Repertoires with fewer than 30,000 or more than 120,000 public chains were left out of co-occurrence clustering, as were about 5 repertoires with anomalous nucleotide sharing. TCRdb re-hosts the immuneACCESS table, in-frame sequences only. Its copies lack some clones; in the studies checked, an unresolved V gene accounts for under half of them, and the cause for the rest is not known. V and J calls and clone size are those listed in that table; D and trimming were worked out from the DNA. This sample comprises about 140,000 clones, 60% to 85% of them detected only once. Roughly 1.3% of the sample comes from the top ten.

The cohort comprised around 690 healthy bone marrow donors. At the time of sampling, all cohort members were nominally healthy, though unrecorded immune exposures were likely present. The donor tested CMV seropositive and was one of the 289 seropositive cohort members. A peripheral blood sample was provided by each donor, and peripheral blood mononuclear cells were used for TCR beta sequencing. The Qiagen DNeasy Blood Extraction Kit was used to extract genomic DNA from the blood cell samples. Spanning cysteine to phenylalanine, the CDR3 consists of 13 amino acids. The only DNA kept is the CDR3, 39 bases in frame from the first base. The germline V gene (reference sequence) provides CDR1 GTSNPN and CDR2 SVGIG. V sheds 2 bases and J sheds 0 bases, leaving 7 bases between their ends.

The TCR comes from a male donor in good health and CMV-seropositive. The sequence is built from TRBV30 and TRBJ1-1; no confident D gene assignment can be made. Input material: PBMCs. The CDR3 protein sequence reads: CAWSKTLNTEAFF. The DNA reads TGTGCCTGGAGTAAGACACTGAACACTGAAGCTTTCTTT. The variable domain in full, with residues beyond the CDR3 obtained from the reference TRBV30 and TRBJ1-1 genes, is SQTIHQWPATLVQPVGSPLSLECTVEGTSNPNLYWYRQAAGRGLQLLFYSVGIGQISSEVPQNLSASRPQDRQFILSSKKLLLSDSGFYLCAWSKTLNTEAFFGQGTRLTVV.